Here is one T cell receptor (beta chain) with its context. The data were obtained in a study of blood T cell repertoires in COVID-19. Clones were sequenced by immunoSEQ multiplex PCR, and TCRdb holds only the in-frame ones, with some missing. The sample includes over 150,000 clones, more than 70% seen only once; the top ten take 6.2%. With 2 bases removed from V and 12 bases from J, the gap between germline ends came to 17 bases. This CDR3 is 13 amino acids long. The germline V gene encodes CDR1 SGHRS and CDR2 YFSETQ. V is TRBV5-1 and J is TRBJ1-1, with D unresolved. Input material: PBMCs or T cells enriched from blood (not recorded which). The receptor comes from a man between 40 and 49 years old who had recovered from COVID-19. CDR3 sequence: CASSFTGNPETFF. The CDR3 DNA is TGCGCCAGCAGCTTTACGGGAAACCCCGAGACTTTCTTT.